Detailed here is one TCR beta chain. The clone's antigen remains unknown. One base away there is no much larger clone; base qualities are not given. This sample is part of a study of OX40 agonist ivuxolimab in advanced cancers. A note on the overall study: The costimulatory receptor OX40 (CD134) was targeted by ivuxolimab, a fully human IgG2 agonistic monoclonal antibody. Among the approximately 50 dose-escalation patients, some 19 had hepatocellular carcinoma, approximately 15 melanoma, 9 renal cell carcinoma and 9 head and neck cancer. In the dose-escalation cohort, roughly 80% of patients were male, and the mean age was roughly 60 years, with a range of about 23 to 85. Intravenous ivuxolimab was administered to patients every 2 weeks at six dose levels: 0.01, 0.1, 0.3, 1.5, 3 and 10 mg/kg. The monotherapy dose-escalation portion (N ≈ 55 patients) of the phase I ivuxolimab trial is reported in the paper. Partial responses occurred in three dose-escalation patients, of whom one had hepatocellular carcinoma and two had cutaneous melanoma. Patients were allowed to have had prior anti-PD-1, anti-PD-L1 or anti-CTLA-4 therapy, and around 43% of the dose-escalation patients had been treated with checkpoint inhibitors. Peripheral TCRbeta sequencing was intended to test whether TCR sequence diversity was altered and clonal T-cell expansion was caused by ivuxolimab. The full study reports these points: The antigen specificity of the peripheral T cells that underwent clonal expansion was not determined. Low levels of normalized T-cell clonal expansion were also seen in some patients who did not respond. After ivuxolimab, expanded clones were on average more numerous among CD8+ T cells than among CD4+ T cells. At doses from 0.1 to 3.0 mg/kg, clonal expansion was seen in both CD4+ and CD8+ blood T cells between baseline and week 6. In partial responders in the 0.1-3.0 mg/kg groups, normalized peripheral clonal expansion was found to be among the lowest, especially among CD8+ T cells.

Patients with a history of autoimmune disease or receiving systemic immunosuppression were excluded from the trial. Peripheral blood for TCR sequencing was collected from all dose cohorts at baseline, on cycle 4 day 1, and on cycle 7 day 1. The samples were drawn from a first-in-human, open-label, multicenter phase I dose-escalation trial of ivuxolimab. The trial enrolled adults with locally advanced or metastatic head and neck squamous cell, hepatocellular, melanoma or renal cell carcinoma. CD4+ and CD8+ T cells were sorted separately from peripheral blood before TCR sequencing. Genomic DNA was extracted from sorted cells for sequencing of the TCRbeta CDR3 region. The immunoSEQ Assay was used for sequencing of TCRbeta CDR3 regions. Held by TCRdb, this immuneACCESS table contains in-frame sequences only and omits some clones. Under half of the omission traces to an unresolved V gene where checked; the cause of the rest is unknown. The sample contains under 90,000 clones, 65% to 90% of them found a single time. The ten largest clonotypes hold approximately 1.4% of the sample.

CDR1 and CDR2 are drawn from the germline V gene: MNHNS, SASEGT. The CDR3 covers 18 residues, taking in both the cysteine and the phenylalanine. Only the CDR3 DNA stays, 54 bases, in frame from base 1. Trimming takes 0 bases from V and 4 bases from J, and the germline ends sit 22 bases apart. This receptor was obtained from an adult with an advanced solid tumor such as melanoma, head and neck, liver or kidney cancer. This sequence uses TRBV6-1 and TRBJ2-7; confidence is insufficient to name the D gene. Sequences were derived from CD4+ or CD8+ T cells sorted from blood, sampled in a trial of the OX40 agonist ivuxolimab. The DNA sequence is TGTGCCAGCAGTGAAGCCCTCTGGGCCACCTCAGGACCATACGAGCAGTACTTC. This encodes CASSEALWATSGPYEQYF.